The 20 T cell receptor beta chains in this list originate from one sample, sequenced in a study of T cells in women clearing cervical HPV infection. TCRdb's copy holds only in-frame clones and misses some; the assay was immunoSEQ multiplex PCR. This sample contains about 19,000 clones. Input material: blood buffy coat. These receptors all stem from a woman aged 18 to 69 with a cervical HPV16 infection that either progressed to CIN3+ or cleared (not recorded which).

About this clone itself: The read finishes 3 residues shy of the CDR3 end, and the germline J gene is used to complete it. This rearrangement joins TRBV20-1 to TRBJ2-1; perhaps TRBD2 as D (7 bases). This CDR3 contains 14 residues. CDR1 DFQATT and CDR2 SNEGSKA come from the germline V gene (reference sequence). Trimming stripped 0 bases from V and 6 bases from J, with 12 bases between. CDR3 sequence reads: CSARDLGGPNEQFF. The CDR3 bases that were read are TGCAGTGCTAGAGATCTGGGGGGGCCCAATGAG.

Concerning this clone itself: The CDR3 end is not reached by the read, which stops 3 residues before it; the germline J gene fills it in. This rearrangement joins TRBV18 to TRBJ1-2, with D uncertain. The length of the CDR3 is 17 residues. Per germline, CDR1 KGHSH and CDR2 LQKENI. The DNA read from the CDR3 is TGTGCCAGCTCACCAGGAGCGAGTTGGCCTCTCCCCTACGAC. Amino acid sequence: CASSPGASWPLPYD. The whole CDR3 region reads CASSPGASWPLPYDYTF.

A remark on this clone: The read ends 3 residues early relative to the CDR3; the germline J gene fills the gap. The chain has TRBV7-9 and TRBJ2-7, with D possibly being TRBD2 (7 bases). Germline V gives CDR1 SEHNR, CDR2 FQNEAQ (reference sequence). There are 15 residues in the CDR3. Trimming took 1 base from V and 0 from J, leaving 10 bases between them. The CDR3 sequence: CASSLGAGASYEQYF. The part of the CDR3 DNA that was read is TGTGCCAGCAGCTTAGGCGCGGGGGCCTCCTACGAG. Combining the CDR3 with reference TRBV7-9 and TRBJ2-7 gives the whole variable domain DTGVSQNPRHKITKRGQNVTFRCDPISEHNRLYWYRQTLGQGPEFLTYFQNEAQLEKSRLLSDRFSAERPKGSFSTLEIQRTEQGDSAMYLCASSLGAGASYEQYFGPGTRLTVT.

Regarding this clone: The read is 3 residues too short to cover the CDR3 end, so that end is filled in from the germline J gene. This sequence joins TRBV29-1 and TRBJ1-1; D might be TRBD1 (5 bases). Trimming left V 7 bases short and J 0 bases short, with 15 bases between. The germline gives CDR1 SQVTM, CDR2 ANQGSEA. The length of the CDR3 is 14 residues. The CDR3 protein is CSAQRQIMNTEAFF. Incomplete CDR3 DNA: TGCAGCGCCCAAAGACAGATCATGAACACTGAA.

The CDR3 DNA, read in part, is TGTGCCAGCAGCCCAGGCCGGAACTATGGC. Amino acid sequence: CASSPGRNYG. In full, the CDR3 is CASSPGRNYGYTF. The chain has TRBV14 and TRBJ1-2; D unclear. Read data end 3 residues before the CDR3 end; the end is taken from the germline J gene. The germline CDR1 and CDR2 sequences are SGHDN and FVKESK. V shed 4 bases and J shed 2 bases, with 8 bases lying between them. The CDR3 totals 13 residues.

Points on this clone: With the read ending 3 residues before the CDR3 end, the germline J gene is used to fill in that end. The chain joins TRBV18 to TRBJ2-1, with 9 nucleotides matching TRBD1. Germline-derived CDR1 and CDR2 are KGHSH and LQKENI. The CDR3 spans 15 residues. The trim removed 5 bases at V and 2 bases at J, leaving 4 bases unmatched. The CDR3 here is CASSEGQGAYNEQFF. CDR3 DNA, as far as it was read: TGTGCCAGCTCAGAGGGACAGGGCGCCTACAATGAG.

Comment on this clone: The read terminates 3 residues before the CDR3 end, so the remaining end is supplied by the germline J gene. The chain combines TRBV30 with TRBJ1-4, with D perhaps matching TRBD1 (6 bases). Germline V gives CDR1 GTSNPN, CDR2 SVGIG (reference sequence). CDR3 length: 13 amino acids. CDR3 amino acids: CAIETGKNSPLFF. The sequenced part of the CDR3 DNA is TGTGCCATTGAGACAGGCAAAAATTCACCA.

As to this clone: The observed sequence ends 3 residues before the CDR3 terminus, with the missing tail filled in from the germline J gene. This chain joins TRBV19 and TRBJ1-2, with TRBD1 as a possible D gene (6 bases). The germline gives CDR1 LNHDA, CDR2 SQIVND (reference sequence). The CDR3 consists of 16 residues. The CDR3 loop is CASSLGRGSSYNDYTF. The CDR3 bases that were read are TGTGCCAGTAGTTTGGGCAGGGGAAGCTCCTACAATGAC.

Of note for this clone: The read gets to within 3 residues of the CDR3 end, and the germline J gene fills in the rest. This chain connects TRBV19 to TRBJ1-4; possible D gene TRBD1, 5 bases. This CDR3 has 17 residues. Per germline, CDR1 LNHDA and CDR2 SQIVND (reference sequence). The sequenced CDR3 bases are TGTGCCAGTAGTATCGGCAGGGCCTTCTCTGGGGCCAACGTA. Residues: CASSIGRAFSGANV. The whole CDR3 protein is CASSIGRAFSGANVLFF.

As to this clone: The CDR3 is cut off 3 residues early in the read; its end comes from the germline J gene. V gene TRBV7-9 combines with J gene TRBJ2-7; TRBD2 aligns across 7 bases. This CDR3 spans 15 amino acids. Germline V gene lookup returns CDR1 SEHNR and CDR2 FQNEAQ (reference sequence). The V segment lost 5 bases and the J segment 5 bases; nucleotides outside the gene matches: 12. The DNA read from the CDR3 is TGTGCCAGCAGCCAAGTCGGGGGGATATTCCACGAG. This sequence encodes CASSQVGGIFHE. Given in full, the CDR3 is CASSQVGGIFHEQYF.

By frequency, this clone registers medium-sized. The CDR3 end lies 3 residues beyond the end of the read and is filled in from the germline J gene. The chain recombines TRBV18 with TRBJ1-4; TRBD1 matches 7 bases. The V gene's germline CDR1 is KGHSH and CDR2 LQKENI. CDR3 length equals 16 residues. With 3 bases clipped from V and 3 bases from J, the junction kept 7 bases outside the gene matches. The DNA read from the CDR3 is TGTGCCAGCTCACCTAACAGGGGATTAGCTAATGAAAAA. This sequence encodes CASSPNRGLANEK. The CDR3 as a whole reads CASSPNRGLANEKLFF.

Comment on this clone: From the germline J gene comes the end of the CDR3, since the read stops 3 residues before it. The chain recombines TRBV7-9 with TRBJ2-7, with D uncertain. The CDR3 is 14 amino acids. Germline CDR1 reads SEHNR; CDR2 reads FQNEAQ (reference sequence). V gave up 1 base and J gave up 3 bases, with 10 bases separating them. The CDR3 bases that were read are TGTGCCAGCAGCTTAGGTCTTTCCAGCTACGAG. It specifies CASSLGLSSYE. The whole CDR3 sequence is CASSLGLSSYEQYF. Combining the CDR3 with reference TRBV7-9 and TRBJ2-7 gives the whole variable domain DTGVSQNPRHKITKRGQNVTFRCDPISEHNRLYWYRQTLGQGPEFLTYFQNEAQLEKSRLLSDRFSAERPKGSFSTLEIQRTEQGDSAMYLCASSLGLSSYEQYFGPGTRLTVT.

This clone ranks as medium-sized in terms of frequency. Read sequence stops 3 residues before the CDR3 end, and the germline J gene provides the missing end. The rearrangement joins TRBV5-1 to TRBJ2-7; D is possibly TRBD1 or TRBD2 (6 bases each). Trimming took 4 bases from V and 0 from J, leaving 14 bases between them. There are 15 residues in the CDR3. Germline CDR1 is SGHRS and CDR2 is YFSETQ. The covered CDR3 bases are TGCGCCAGCAGCGGCGGGACATACAGCTCCTACGAG. Translated: CASSGGTYSSYE. The entire CDR3 reads CASSGGTYSSYEQYF.

A note on this clone: The read is 3 residues too short to cover the CDR3 end, so that end is filled in from the germline J gene. The J gene is TRBJ1-1, the V gene TRBV5-1; TRBD1 aligns across 8 bases. The CDR3 runs to 16 residues. V shed 3 bases and J 5 bases; nucleotides not matched to a gene: 12. CDR1 SGHRS and CDR2 YFSETQ come from the germline V gene. The CDR3 DNA, read in part, is TGCGCCAGCAGCTCCCAGGGGGCGCCAGGAAGTACTGAA. Its protein product is CASSSQGAPGSTE. The full CDR3 protein reads CASSSQGAPGSTEAFF.

With regard to this clone: The observed sequence ends 3 residues before the CDR3 terminus, with the missing tail filled in from the germline J gene. The V and J genes are TRBV7-9 and TRBJ1-2; 7 positions match TRBD1. This CDR3 has 14 amino acids. The V gene's germline CDR1 is SEHNR and CDR2 FQNEAQ (reference sequence). The CDR3 DNA, read in part, is TGTGCCAGCAGCGCCGGACAGGACTACAATGAC. Amino acids: CASSAGQDYND. The full CDR3 sequence reads CASSAGQDYNDYTF.

Concerning this clone: The read ends 3 residues early relative to the CDR3; the germline J gene fills the gap. The rearrangement links TRBV5-1 to TRBJ2-3, with D unresolved. CDR3 length: 14 amino acids. The germline V gene encodes CDR1 SGHRS and CDR2 YFSETQ. CDR3 amino acids: CASSPTDYSETQYF. The sequenced CDR3 bases are TGCGCCAGCAGCCCGACGGATTACAGTGAGACG.

On this clone: The read falls 3 residues short of the CDR3 end, and the missing part is taken from the germline J gene. The chain recombines TRBV18 with TRBJ2-4; a weak D match, TRBD1 (8 bases). The CDR3 covers 13 residues. The germline V gene encodes CDR1 KGHSH and CDR2 LQKENI. The CDR3 sequence: CASSTDRDYGQYF. The CDR3 bases that were read are TGTGCCAGCTCAACGGACAGGGACTATGGT.

On this clone: The read comes to an end 3 residues before the CDR3 does, leaving the germline J gene to fill in the end. The chain employs TRBV6-1 and TRBJ1-6, with 8 positions matching TRBD1. The germline gives CDR1 MNHNS, CDR2 SASEGT. V dropped 4 bases and J dropped 9; count of bases not matched to a gene: 8. This CDR3 has 15 residues. CDR3: CASSGLTGVSSPLHF. The CDR3 DNA, read in part, is TGTGCCAGCAGTGGGTTGACAGGGGTTAGTTCACCC.

With regard to this clone: The read ends 3 residues before the CDR3 terminus; that terminus is restored from the germline J gene. This rearrangement joins TRBV20-1 to TRBJ2-3, with 9 bases fitting TRBD1. The CDR3 contains 13 residues. Germline values: CDR1 DFQATT, CDR2 SNEGSKA (reference sequence). The CDR3 spells CSAPDRGNQPQYF. Partial CDR3 DNA: TGCAGTGCACCGGACAGGGGCAATCAGCCG.

A note on this clone: The read ends 3 residues before the CDR3 terminus; that terminus is restored from the germline J gene. This rearrangement joins TRBV12-3 or TRBV12-4 to TRBJ1-2, with a tentative D call TRBD1 (6 bases). This CDR3 contains 13 residues. The DNA read from the CDR3 is TGTGCCAGCAGACCACAGGGAAGAGAGGGC. Its protein is CASRPQGREG. The whole CDR3 reads CASRPQGREGYTF.